What follows describes a single T cell receptor (beta chain). Measured with immunoSEQ multiplex PCR; TCRdb has only the in-frame clones, and not every one. The data contain over 300,000 clones, 90% of them singletons. V was cut by 5 bases and J by 8 bases, with 22 bases left in between. Germline CDR1 reads SEHNR; CDR2 reads FQNEAQ (reference sequence). This CDR3 has 16 residues. The data stem from a study of blood T cell repertoires in COVID-19. At the level of the study: Material from acute and convalescent COVID-19 was sourced from the United States, Italy and Spain. Nucleic acid was either cDNA or gDNA, and it came from T cells, B-cell-depleted T cells, or PBMCs.

The chain links TRBV7-9 to TRBJ2-1; perhaps TRBD2 as D (5 bases). The sequence was obtained from a man between 18 and 29 years old with active or convalescent COVID-19. The sample comprised peripheral blood. The CDR3 here is CASSPGYSGGFDEQFF. CDR3 nucleotides: TGTGCCAGCAGCCCCGGATACAGTGGAGGCTTCGATGAGCAGTTCTTC.